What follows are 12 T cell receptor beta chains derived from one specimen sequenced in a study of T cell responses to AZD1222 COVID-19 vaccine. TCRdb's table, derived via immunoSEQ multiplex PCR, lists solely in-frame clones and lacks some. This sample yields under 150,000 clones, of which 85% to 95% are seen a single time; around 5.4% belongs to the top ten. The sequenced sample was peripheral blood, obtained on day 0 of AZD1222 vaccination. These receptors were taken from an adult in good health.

CDR3 sequence reads: CASSPGLPALNTGELFF. The CDR3 DNA is TGTGCCAGCAGCCCGGGACTCCCCGCCCTTAACACCGGGGAGCTGTTTTTT. V and J are TRBV2 and TRBJ2-2, with D possibly being TRBD2 (6 bases). There are 17 residues in the CDR3. Trimming removed 6 bases at V and 2 bases at J, with 19 bases between. Per the germline V gene, CDR1 is SNHLY and CDR2 is FYNNEI.

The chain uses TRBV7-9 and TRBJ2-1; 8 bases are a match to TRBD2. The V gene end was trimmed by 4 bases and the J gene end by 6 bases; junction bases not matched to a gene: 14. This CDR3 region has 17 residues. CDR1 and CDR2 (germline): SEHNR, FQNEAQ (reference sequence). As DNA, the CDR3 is TGTGCCAGCAGCTCGGACACCGGACTAGCCAGGATCAATGAGCAGTTCTTC. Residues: CASSSDTGLARINEQFF.

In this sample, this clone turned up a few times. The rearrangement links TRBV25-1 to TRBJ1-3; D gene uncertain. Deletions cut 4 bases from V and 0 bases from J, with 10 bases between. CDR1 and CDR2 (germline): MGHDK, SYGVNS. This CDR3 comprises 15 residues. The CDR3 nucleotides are TGTGCCAGCAGTGGCCCAGGTAACTCTGGAAACACCATATATTTT. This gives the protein CASSGPGNSGNTIYF.

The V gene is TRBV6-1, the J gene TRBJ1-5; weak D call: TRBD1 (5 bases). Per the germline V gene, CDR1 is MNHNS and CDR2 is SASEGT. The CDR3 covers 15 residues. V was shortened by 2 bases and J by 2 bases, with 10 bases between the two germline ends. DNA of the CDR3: TGTGCCAGCAGTGAACATAAACAGGGCAATCAGCCCCAGCATTTT. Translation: CASSEHKQGNQPQHF.

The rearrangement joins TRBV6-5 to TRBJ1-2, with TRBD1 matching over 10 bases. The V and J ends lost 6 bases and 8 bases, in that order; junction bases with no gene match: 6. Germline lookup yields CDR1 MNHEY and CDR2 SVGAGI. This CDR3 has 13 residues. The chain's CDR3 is CASRGTGEVGYTF. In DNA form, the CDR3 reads TGTGCCAGCAGGGGGACAGGGGAAGTCGGCTACACCTTC.

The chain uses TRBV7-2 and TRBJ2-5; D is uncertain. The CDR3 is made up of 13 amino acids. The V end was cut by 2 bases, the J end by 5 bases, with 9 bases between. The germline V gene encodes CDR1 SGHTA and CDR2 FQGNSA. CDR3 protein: CASSLFTGETQYF. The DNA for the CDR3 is TGTGCCAGCAGCTTATTTACCGGGGAGACCCAGTACTTC.

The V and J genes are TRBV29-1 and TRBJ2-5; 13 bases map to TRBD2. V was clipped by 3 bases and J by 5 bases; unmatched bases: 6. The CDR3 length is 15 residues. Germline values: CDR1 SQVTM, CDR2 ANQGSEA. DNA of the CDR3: TGCAGCGTTGAGGGGACTAGCGGGACTCGTGAGACCCAGTACTTC. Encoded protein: CSVEGTSGTRETQYF.

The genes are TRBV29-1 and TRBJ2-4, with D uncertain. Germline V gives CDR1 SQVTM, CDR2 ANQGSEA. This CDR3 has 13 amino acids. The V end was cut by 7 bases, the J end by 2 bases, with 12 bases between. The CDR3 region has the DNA TGCAGCGCCCAGAGGAGTACCAAAAACATTCAGTACTTC. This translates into CSAQRSTKNIQYF.

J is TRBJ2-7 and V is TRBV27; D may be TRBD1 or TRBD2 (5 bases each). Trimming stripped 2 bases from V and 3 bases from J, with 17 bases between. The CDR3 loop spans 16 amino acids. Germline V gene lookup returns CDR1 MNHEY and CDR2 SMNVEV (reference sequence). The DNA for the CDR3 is TGTGCCAGCAGTTTAAGGGGAGAGCGGATAGACTACGAGCAGTACTTC. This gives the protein CASSLRGERIDYEQYF.

The CDR3: CASSQHSGRVGGEQFF. The CDR3, as DNA: TGTGCCAGCAGCCAACATAGCGGGAGGGTTGGAGGTGAGCAGTTCTTC. The chain links TRBV3-1 (or the pseudogene TRBV3-2) to TRBJ2-1, with 11 bases matching TRBD2. Trimming removed 2 bases from V and 9 bases from J; junction bases left unmatched: 9. Germline CDR1 and CDR2: LGHDT and YNNKEL (reference sequence). This CDR3 region has 16 residues.

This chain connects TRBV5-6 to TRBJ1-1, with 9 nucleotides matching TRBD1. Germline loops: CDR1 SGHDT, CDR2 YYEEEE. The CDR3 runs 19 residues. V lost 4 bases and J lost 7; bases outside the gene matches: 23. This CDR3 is CASSRGKGWTGVSGREAFF. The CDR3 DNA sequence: TGTGCCAGCAGCCGGGGAAAGGGTTGGACAGGGGTAAGCGGTCGTGAAGCTTTCTTT.

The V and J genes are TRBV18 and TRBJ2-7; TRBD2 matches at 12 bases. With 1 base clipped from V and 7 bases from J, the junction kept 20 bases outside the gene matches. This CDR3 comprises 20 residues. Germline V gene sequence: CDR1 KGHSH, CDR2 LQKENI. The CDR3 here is CASSPLIRTSGVNQLYEQYF. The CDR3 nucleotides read TGTGCCAGCTCACCACTTATCCGGACTAGCGGGGTCAACCAGCTCTATGAGCAGTACTTC.